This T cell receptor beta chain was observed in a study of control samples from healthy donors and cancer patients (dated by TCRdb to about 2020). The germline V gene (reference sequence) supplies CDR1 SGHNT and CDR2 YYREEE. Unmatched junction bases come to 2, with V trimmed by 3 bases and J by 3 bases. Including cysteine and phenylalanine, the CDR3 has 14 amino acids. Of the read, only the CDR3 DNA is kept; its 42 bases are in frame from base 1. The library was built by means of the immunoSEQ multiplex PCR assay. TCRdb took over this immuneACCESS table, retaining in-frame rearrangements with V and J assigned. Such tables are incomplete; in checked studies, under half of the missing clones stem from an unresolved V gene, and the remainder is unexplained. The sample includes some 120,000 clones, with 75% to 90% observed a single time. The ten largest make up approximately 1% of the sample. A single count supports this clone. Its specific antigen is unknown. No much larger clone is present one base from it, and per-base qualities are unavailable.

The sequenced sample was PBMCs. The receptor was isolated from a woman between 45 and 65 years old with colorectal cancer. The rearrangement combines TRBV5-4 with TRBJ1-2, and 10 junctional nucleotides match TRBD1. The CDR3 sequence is CASSWGTGDYGYTF. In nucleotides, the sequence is TGTGCCAGCAGCTGGGGGACAGGGGACTATGGCTACACCTTC.